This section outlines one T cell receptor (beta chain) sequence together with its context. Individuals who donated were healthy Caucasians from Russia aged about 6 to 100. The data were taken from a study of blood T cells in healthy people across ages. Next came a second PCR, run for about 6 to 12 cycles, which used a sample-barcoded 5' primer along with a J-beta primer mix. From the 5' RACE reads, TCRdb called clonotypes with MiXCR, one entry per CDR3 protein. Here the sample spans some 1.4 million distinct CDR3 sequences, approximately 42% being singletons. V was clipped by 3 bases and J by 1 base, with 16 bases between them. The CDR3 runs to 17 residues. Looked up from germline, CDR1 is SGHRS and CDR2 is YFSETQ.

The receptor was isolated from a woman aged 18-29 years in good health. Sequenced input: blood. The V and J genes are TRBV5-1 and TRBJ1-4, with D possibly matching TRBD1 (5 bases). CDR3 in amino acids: CASSWAAGLETNEKLFF. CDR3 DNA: TGCGCCAGCAGCTGGGCCGCAGGGTTGGAAACTAATGAAAAACTGTTTTTT.